This T cell receptor beta chain is from a study of shared clonotypes between healthy human individuals (dated by TCRdb to the early 2020s). Looking at the study overall: A few men and a couple of women, aged 18 to 49 years, made up the cohort. Blood TCR repertoires of roughly 5 healthy adults were deeply sequenced to estimate repertoire size and the extent of clonotype sharing between individuals. To increase sequencing depth and limit assay-specific biases, TCR repertoire library preparation and sequencing were carried out by different laboratories using diverse techniques. Each donor's leukapheresis produced roughly between roughly 0.85 and 9.5 billion PBMCs.

What the authors observed across the whole study: Only blood was sampled, and tissue TCR repertoires likely differ from those in blood. Because the study included a small number of donors, the genetic and exposure-history diversity represented was limited. Pairwise subsampling indicated that sequencing depth was expected to affect the degree of clonotype sharing among donors.

Healthy HIV-negative adults with no recently reported acute infections or vaccinations were included as donors. All donors were Caucasian adults living in Nashville, Tennessee, USA. For unsorted samples, tens of millions of PBMCs were counted, and genomic DNA was extracted using the QIAamp DNA Blood Mini kit. After blood collection by leukapheresis, PBMCs were isolated using Ficoll-Histopaque density gradient centrifugation and then cryopreserved in the vapor phase of liquid nitrogen. Using the deep immunoSEQ assay, multiplex PCR amplified TCR CDR3 regions from genomic DNA. Genomic DNA extracted from each cell subset was distributed evenly over all wells of several immunoSEQ 96-well plates, and each plate served as one replicate. For unsorted PBMC, approximately 0.3 ug of genomic DNA, equivalent to about 32,000 T cell genomes, went into each replicate PCR. Ten immunoSEQ deep assay plates were used to sequence unsorted PBMC genomic DNA. The purified libraries were quantified using a Qubit 3.0 fluorometer, sized with a Bioanalyzer 2100, and then quantified again using the KAPA Library Quantification kit. Every immunoSEQ 96-well plate was sequenced on a separate single-read 150-cycle Illumina NextSeq 550 flow cell. Per the authors' processing: The immunoSEQ output contained only junctional sequences without quality scores, so filtering could not match that applied to full-length reads. To assign V/J genes and CDR3, sequences were annotated using PyIR, a Python wrapper for IgBLAST v1.9, with IMGT germline references. Reads with weak V/J assignments (E-value above 1e-6), missing CDR3, stop codons, out-of-frame junctions, or ambiguous translated residues were removed. V3J clonotypes were defined as sequences sharing an identical inferred V gene, J gene, and CDR3 amino acid sequence. Percentage overlap between repertoires was calculated by dividing the number of shared unique clonotypes by the size of the smaller repertoire. Three approaches were used to assess repertoire richness: RTK rarefaction, the Chao1 estimator, and Recon v2.1 estimates of unobserved clonotypes. TCRdb took over this immuneACCESS table, retaining in-frame rearrangements with V and J assigned. Such tables are incomplete; in checked studies, under half of the missing clones stem from an unresolved V gene, and the remainder is unexplained. The V and J calls and the clone size are those of that table, but D and trimming were determined from the DNA. Within this sample are 400,000 to 500,000 clones, with approximately 79% of them counted one time only. Together, the top ten hold less than 15% of the sample.

For this clone: There is no known antigen for this receptor. No per-base quality is available; no much larger clone lies one base away.

The TCR originated in a woman in her thirties or forties in good health. Some clones in this sample may be carry-over from other donors' samples. The material sequenced was PBMCs.

CDR3 region: CASSATYRDYGYTF. Here is the DNA: TGTGCCAGCAGTGCCACATACCGGGACTATGGCTACACCTTC. This receptor chain uses TRBV6-4 and TRBJ1-2; the D gene identity is not certain. According to the germline V gene, CDR1 reads MRHNA and CDR2 reads SNTAGT. The junction shows trimming of 4 bases on V and 3 bases on J, plus 12 bases between the germline ends. The CDR3 contains 14 residues, cysteine and phenylalanine counted. Just CDR3 DNA is preserved here, 42 bases in frame from base 1.